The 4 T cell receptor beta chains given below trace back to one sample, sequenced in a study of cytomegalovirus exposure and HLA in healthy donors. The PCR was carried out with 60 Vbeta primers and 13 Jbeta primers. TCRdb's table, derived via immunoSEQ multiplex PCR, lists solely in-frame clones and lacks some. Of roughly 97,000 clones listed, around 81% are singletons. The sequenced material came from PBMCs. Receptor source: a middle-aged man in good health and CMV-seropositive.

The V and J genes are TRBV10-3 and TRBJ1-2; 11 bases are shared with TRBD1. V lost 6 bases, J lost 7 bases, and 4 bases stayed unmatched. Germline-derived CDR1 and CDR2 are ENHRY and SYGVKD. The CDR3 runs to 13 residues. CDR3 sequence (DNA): TGTGCCATCAGGGGACAGGGGGTTGGTGGCTACACCTTC. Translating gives CAIRGQGVGGYTF.

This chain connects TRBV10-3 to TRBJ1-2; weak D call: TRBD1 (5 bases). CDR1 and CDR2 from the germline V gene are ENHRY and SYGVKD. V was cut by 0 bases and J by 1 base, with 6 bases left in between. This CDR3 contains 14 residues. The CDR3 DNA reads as TGTGCCATCAGTGAGTCGGGGGGTAACTATGGCTACACCTTC. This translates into CAISESGGNYGYTF.

In DNA form, the CDR3 reads TGTGCCACCAGCAGAAGTAGGGGGCCCGGCTACAATGAGCAGTTCTTC. This translates into CATSRSRGPGYNEQFF. The chain carries TRBV15 and TRBJ2-1, with TRBD1 matching 7 bases. The CDR3 spans 16 residues. Germline V gene sequence: CDR1 LNHNV, CDR2 YYDKDF (reference sequence). Losses at the gene ends were 2 bases for V and 3 bases for J; bases not matched to a gene: 7.

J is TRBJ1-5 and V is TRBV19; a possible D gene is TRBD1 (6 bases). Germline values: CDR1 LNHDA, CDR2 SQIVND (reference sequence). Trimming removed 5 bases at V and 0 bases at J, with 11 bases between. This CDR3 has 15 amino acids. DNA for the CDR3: TGTGCCAGTAGTCTACAGGGATATAGCAATCAGCCCCAGCATTTT. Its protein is CASSLQGYSNQPQHF.